This T cell receptor (beta chain) originates from a study of cytomegalovirus exposure and HLA in healthy donors. Study context: The same platform was used for the approximately 110 validation repertoires and the approximately 670 first-cohort repertoires, a later analysis reported.

The data were produced by immunoSEQ multiplex PCR, yet TCRdb's version contains in-frame clones alone and is incomplete. The sample contains over 150,000 clones, about 90% of which appear only once. The CDR3 covers 18 residues. Germline CDR1 and CDR2: LNHDA and SQIVND (reference sequence). Unmatched junction bases numbered 12, after V lost 3 bases and J lost 6 bases. The chain is built from TRBV19 and TRBJ1-5; 12 nucleotides agree with TRBD1. This TCR came from a man between 18 and 35 years old in good health and CMV-seropositive. The sample taken for sequencing was PBMCs. The CDR3 loop reads CASSMDSGQGARSQPQHF. CDR3 sequence (DNA): TGTGCCAGTAGTATGGACTCGGGACAGGGGGCGCGATCTCAGCCCCAGCATTTT.